This T cell receptor (beta chain) was captured in a study of CD8 T cells in ankylosing spondylitis. Libraries for TCR beta were made by quantitative 5'-RACE with molecular barcodes. A single record per CDR3 protein comes from TCRdb applying MiXCR to the 5' RACE reads. The sample has roughly 180,000 distinct CDR3 sequences, over 10% seen once. Trimming removed 3 bases at V and 5 bases at J, with 10 bases between. The CDR3 is 13 amino acids. Per the germline V gene, CDR1 is LGHNA and CDR2 is YSLEER. Study-level points and caveats: Reports of some motif variants in reactive arthritis synovial fluid and blood predate this one.

Turning to this clonotype: What it binds is unknown. Since a much larger clone is just one base distant, this may be a read error.

Sequencing was carried out using blood, either unsorted or a sorted T cell fraction (not recorded which). V gene TRBV4-3 combines with J gene TRBJ1-1; the D is unclear. This receptor was identified in a female donor with ankylosing spondylitis or in good health (not recorded which). The CDR3 sequence: CASSQWMRTEAFF. CDR3 bases: TGCGCCAGCAGCCAGTGGATGAGGACTGAAGCTTTCTTT.